Following are 9 T cell receptor beta chains from one sample sequenced in a study of blood T cells in healthy people across ages. Through a sample-barcoded 5' primer and a J-beta primer mix, a second PCR was run for roughly 7 to 11 cycles. TCRdb re-derived calls from the 5' RACE reads in MiXCR, one entry per CDR3 protein. The profile shows 1.8 million or so distinct CDR3 sequences, 35% to 50% of them singletons. The source material was blood. The receptors shown here come from a human donor in good health.

Note on this clonotype: The junction and the germline gene differ at one end; a read error may be behind it. V and J are TRBV20-1 and TRBJ2-1; D is unclear. The V gene's germline CDR1 is DFQATT and CDR2 SNEGSKA (reference sequence). The CDR3 totals 12 residues. The CDR3 region is CRARDLYNEQFF. CDR3 nucleotides: TGCAGGGCTAGAGATTTGTACAATGAGCAGTTCTTC.

Only a few counts were recorded for this clonotype. The chain links TRBV4-3 to TRBJ2-6; TRBD2 might be the D (5 bases). CDR3 length equals 17 residues. CDR1 LGHNA and CDR2 YSLEER come from the germline V gene. The V end lost 0 bases, the J end lost 4 bases, and 13 bases lay between the germline ends. CDR3 amino acids: CASSQDREGFGANVLTF. In DNA form, the CDR3 reads TGCGCCAGCAGCCAAGATCGCGAGGGCTTCGGGGCCAACGTCCTGACTTTC.

This rearrangement joins TRBV11-3 to TRBJ2-1; D is ambiguous. The CDR3 length is 14 residues. Germline lookup yields CDR1 SGHNT and CDR2 YENEEA. The V end was cut by 6 bases, the J end by 6 bases, with 15 bases between. The CDR3 is CASSSGLTPNEQFF. The CDR3 DNA reads TGTGCCAGCAGTTCCGGGCTGACACCCAATGAGCAGTTCTTC.

The V call is TRBV7-8, the J call TRBJ1-1, with 9 positions matching TRBD1. The germline V gene has CDR1 SGHVS and CDR2 FQNEAQ. This CDR3 region has 17 residues. Unmatched junction bases numbered 13, after V lost 7 bases and J lost 1 base. The CDR3 is CASTLLLGQGPNTEAFF. The CDR3 DNA reads TGTGCCAGCACCCTCCTGCTTGGACAGGGGCCGAACACTGAAGCTTTCTTT.

In this sample, this clonotype turned up many times. The chain combines TRBV5-5 with TRBJ2-3, with unresolved D. Trimming pared 4 bases from V and 7 bases from J, leaving 7 bases between. The CDR3 runs to 11 residues. Germline V gene sequence: CDR1 SGHKS, CDR2 YYEKEE (reference sequence). The CDR3 sequence: CASSEENTQYF. Here the CDR3 DNA reads TGTGCCAGCAGCGAGGAAAATACGCAGTATTTT.

This clonotype was seen at least ten times. The V call is TRBV20-1, the J call TRBJ2-1, with TRBD2 as a possible D gene (6 bases). V was clipped by 6 bases and J by 5 bases, with 11 bases between them. Per germline, CDR1 DFQATT and CDR2 SNEGSKA (reference sequence). This CDR3 has 12 residues. CDR3 sequence reads: CSASTGDNEQFF. The DNA of the CDR3 is TGCAGTGCGTCGACGGGGGACAATGAGCAGTTCTTC.

CDR3 sequence: CASSLRDSTADTQYF. CDR3 nucleotide sequence: TGTGCCAGCAGCCTCCGGGACTCGACGGCAGATACGCAGTATTTT. The gene calls are TRBV3-1 and TRBJ2-3; D might be TRBD2 (6 bases). V lost 4 bases and J 4 bases, leaving 15 bases between the germline ends. The CDR3 is 15 residues long. Germline CDR1 reads LGHDT; CDR2 reads YNNKEL (reference sequence).

This chain connects TRBV10-3 to TRBJ1-2; 9 nucleotides agree with TRBD1. Germline CDR1 ENHRY, CDR2 SYGVKD. V lost 3 bases and J lost 10; bases outside the gene matches: 3. The CDR3 runs to 12 residues. Written as DNA, the CDR3 is TGTGCCATCAGTGAAGGGGACAGGGACTACACCTTC. It is translated as CAISEGDRDYTF.

The V and J genes are TRBV5-1 and TRBJ1-1, with a tentative D call TRBD1 (5 bases). The V gene's germline CDR1 is SGHRS and CDR2 YFSETQ. V lost 3 bases and J lost 1, with 10 bases in between. The CDR3 runs to 14 residues. CDR3 bases: TGCGCCAGCAGCTCGGTAAGGGGGAACACTGAAGCTTTCTTT. It codes for CASSSVRGNTEAFF.